These 19 T cell receptor beta chains were all obtained from the same sample, sequenced in a study of CD8 T cells in ankylosing spondylitis. MiXCR, run by TCRdb on the 5' RACE reads, gives a single entry per CDR3 protein. The table includes 250,000 to 350,000 distinct CDR3 sequences, 15% to 20% detected once. The sample was blood, either unsorted or a sorted T cell fraction (not recorded which). Every receptor here comes from a male donor with ankylosing spondylitis or in good health (not recorded which).

This clonotype was seen more than once but under ten times. This chain links TRBV4-1 with TRBJ1-2; possibly TRBD1 for D (5 bases). This CDR3 has 16 residues. The germline gives CDR1 MGHRA, CDR2 YSYEKL. The V end lost 1 base, the J end lost 4 bases, and 16 bases lay between the germline ends. CDR3 loop: CASSQAGQGLGYGYTF. CDR3 bases: TGCGCCAGCAGCCAAGCTGGGCAGGGCCTCGGCTATGGCTACACCTTC.

The chain joins TRBV25-1 to TRBJ1-2; D may be TRBD1 (6 bases). V was shortened by 7 bases and J by 7 bases, with 16 bases between the two germline ends. The CDR3 totals 13 residues. Per the germline V gene, CDR1 is MGHDK and CDR2 is SYGVNS. The CDR3 protein is CASMVPGAFGYTF. The CDR3 region has the DNA TGTGCCAGCATGGTCCCGGGGGCGTTTGGCTACACCTTC.

This chain connects TRBV7-2 to TRBJ2-1; no definite D call. The germline CDR1 and CDR2 sequences are SGHTA and FQGNSA. Trimming cost V 4 bases and J 2 bases, with 15 bases left between them. CDR3 size: 16 residues. CDR3 bases: TGTGCCAGCAGCTCCAGCTTCGGCGGCGCCTACAATGAGCAGTTCTTC. Amino acids: CASSSSFGGAYNEQFF.

This clonotype was recorded at least ten times. J is TRBJ2-5 and V is TRBV20-1; 13 bases are shared with TRBD2. V was clipped by 1 base and J by 1 base; unmatched bases: 3. Germline V CDR1 and CDR2: DFQATT, SNEGSKA (reference sequence). This CDR3 is built from 16 residues. The CDR3: CSARAGTSGIQETQYF. DNA of the CDR3: TGCAGTGCTAGAGCGGGGACTAGCGGGATCCAAGAGACCCAGTACTTC.

This clonotype was seen more than once but under ten times. The DNA of the CDR3 is TGTGCCAGCTCTACATCCCCAGGGGGCGAGCAGTACGTC. Its translation: CASSTSPGGEQYV. This chain links TRBV28 with TRBJ2-7, with TRBD1 matching over 7 bases. The V gene's germline CDR1 is MDHEN and CDR2 SYDVKM. The trim removed 8 bases at V and 6 bases at J, leaving 10 bases unmatched. The CDR3 covers 13 residues.

This clonotype was found a few times. The V and J genes are TRBV25-1 and TRBJ1-1; 9 bases agree with TRBD1. CDR3 size: 14 residues. Trimming removed 6 bases from V and 5 bases from J; junction bases left unmatched: 7. CDR1 is MGHDK and CDR2 is SYGVNS in the germline V gene. In nucleotides, the CDR3 is TGTGCCAGCAGGGGGACAGGGTGGCAGACTGAAGCTTTCTTT. Its protein product is CASRGTGWQTEAFF. Variable domain in full (rest from reference TRBV25-1 and TRBJ1-1): EADIYQTPRYLVIGTGKKITLECSQTMGHDKMYWYQQDPGMELHLIHYSYGVNSTEKGDLSSESTVSRIRTEHFPLTLESARPSHTSQYLCASRGTGWQTEAFFGQGTRLTVV.

As to this clonotype: A much more abundant neighbour one base away suggests this may be a read error. The gene calls are TRBV24-1 and TRBJ1-1; the D gene is possibly TRBD1 (5 bases). V lost 2 bases, J lost 6 bases, and 9 bases lay in between. Germline CDR1 is KGHDR and CDR2 is SFDVKD. The CDR3 has 13 residues. The CDR3 here is CATSDSDRAEAFF. The CDR3 bases are TGTGCCACCAGTGATTCTGACAGAGCTGAAGCTTTCTTT.

Of note for this clonotype: The junction does not match germline at one end; this may be a read error. The chain couples TRBV12-3 or TRBV12-4 to TRBJ1-2; D unclear. This CDR3 region has 13 residues. DNA of the CDR3: TGTGCCAGCAGTTTGCAGAGAATCTATGGCTACATCTTC. It codes for CASSLQRIYGYIF.

This clonotype was found a few times. V gene TRBV20-1 combines with J gene TRBJ2-1; TRBD1 might be the D (6 bases). Trimming cost V 5 bases and J 4 bases, with 15 bases left between them. Germline V gene data show CDR1 as DFQATT and CDR2 as SNEGSKA (reference sequence). The CDR3 runs to 14 residues. The CDR3, as DNA: TGCAGTGCTCCGGACAGCCGAGGGTACAATGAGCAGTTCTTC. Translated, it gives CSAPDSRGYNEQFF.

This clonotype was detected only a few times. The chain joins TRBV12-3 or TRBV12-4 to TRBJ1-1; TRBD1 aligns across 7 bases. J lost 13 bases, V lost 2 bases, and 10 bases had no gene match. This CDR3 spans 13 amino acids. This chain's CDR3 is CASSLTEGTVVFF. The DNA of the CDR3 is TGTGCCAGCAGTTTAACCGAAGGGACAGTAGTTTTCTTT.

This clonotype was seen a few times. The chain recombines TRBV6-5 with TRBJ1-6; D unresolved. Germline-derived CDR1 and CDR2 are MNHEY and SVGAGI. V was shortened by 2 bases and J by 7 bases, with 12 bases between the two germline ends. CDR3 length: 15 amino acids. Here the CDR3 DNA reads TGTGCCAGCAGTTACGGGCAGGCTCGGAATTCACCCCTCCACTTT. Its translation is CASSYGQARNSPLHF.

The rearrangement uses TRBV6-5 and TRBJ2-1; perhaps TRBD2 as D (5 bases). V shed 4 bases and J shed 6 bases, with 16 bases lying between them. The germline V gene has CDR1 MNHEY and CDR2 SVGAGI. The CDR3 is made up of 15 amino acids. The CDR3 protein is CASSFRPGGSNEQFF. As DNA, the CDR3 is TGTGCCAGCAGTTTCAGGCCGGGCGGGTCCAATGAGCAGTTCTTC.

J is TRBJ1-4 and V is TRBV3-1, with 8 nucleotides matching TRBD1. Trimming took 1 base from V and 8 from J; bases not matched to a gene: 6. From germline, CDR1 is LGHDT and CDR2 YNNKEL (reference sequence). The CDR3 totals 15 residues. The CDR3 DNA reads as TGTGCCAGCAGCCAAGGAGGCAGGGGGCGAGAAAAACTGTTTTTT. Translating gives CASSQGGRGREKLFF.

This clonotype was counted ten times or more. The chain carries TRBV12-3 or TRBV12-4 and TRBJ1-6, with 8 bases matching TRBD1. V shed 1 base, J shed 10 bases, and the junction held 9 bases outside the gene matches. The CDR3 runs to 16 residues. Here the CDR3 DNA reads TGTGCCAGCAGTTTAGGGCGCACAGGGGGAGTCTCACCCCTCCACTTT. Its translation: CASSLGRTGGVSPLHF.

This clonotype has ten or more counts. V gene TRBV12-3 or TRBV12-4 combines with J gene TRBJ2-5, with D perhaps assigned TRBD1 or TRBD2 (5 bases each). V was trimmed by 2 bases and J by 5 bases, leaving 15 bases between them. The CDR3 is 15 amino acids. CDR3 nucleotides: TGTGCCAGCAGTTTAATTCGGGGCCCGTGGGAGACCCAGTACTTC. Encoded protein: CASSLIRGPWETQYF.

The chain has TRBV6-5 and TRBJ2-1; 8 bases agree with TRBD2. Germline V gives CDR1 MNHEY, CDR2 SVGAGI. The CDR3 has 16 residues. J gave up 2 bases and V 0 bases, and 3 bases lay outside the gene matches. The CDR3 region is CASSYSLAGPYNEQFF. In DNA, the CDR3 is TGTGCCAGCAGTTACTCCCTAGCGGGCCCCTACAATGAGCAGTTCTTC.

The gene calls are TRBV29-1 and TRBJ2-3, with D unclear. Trimming removed 3 bases at V and 4 bases at J, with 8 bases between. The CDR3 has 12 residues. The germline CDR1 and CDR2 sequences are SQVTM and ANQGSEA. In nucleotides, the CDR3 is TGCAGCGTTGACAGTGGACCAGATACGCAGTATTTT. It is translated as CSVDSGPDTQYF.

The V gene is TRBV12-3 or TRBV12-4, the J gene TRBJ1-1, with a weak D call TRBD1 (5 bases). V lost 5 bases, J lost 6 bases, and 16 bases lay in between. The length of the CDR3 is 14 residues. The CDR3 protein is CASSPGGAGSEAFF. For the CDR3, the DNA is TGTGCCAGCAGTCCCGGAGGGGCTGGATCTGAAGCTTTCTTT.

The chain has TRBV27 and TRBJ2-5; 11 nucleotides agree with TRBD2. This CDR3 is built from 18 residues. Germline V gene sequence: CDR1 MNHEY, CDR2 SMNVEV (reference sequence). Trimming at V came to 3 bases and at J to 2 bases, leaving 11 bases not matched to a gene. This CDR3 is CASSFSGGAGFRQETQYF. CDR3 nucleotide sequence: TGTGCCAGCAGTTTTAGCGGGGGGGCCGGATTCAGACAAGAGACCCAGTACTTC.